Following are 9 T cell receptor beta chains from one sample sequenced in a study of blood T cell repertoires in COVID-19 (dated by TCRdb to about 2020). Library generation was performed with the immunoSEQ multiplex PCR assay. TCRdb holds this immuneACCESS table with in-frame rearrangements only. Some clones are missing; in checked studies, unresolved V genes explain under half, and the rest has no known cause. The sample records a few hundred thousand clones, roughly 85% of which are singletons. 3% to 4.5% of the sample goes to the ten largest clones. Source material: PBMCs or T cells enriched from blood (not recorded which). All receptors come from a woman in her thirties or forties with acute COVID-19.

The rearrangement uses TRBV7-6 and TRBJ2-7, with TRBD2 identical over 10 bases. CDR1 is SGHVS, CDR2 FNYEAQ, per germline. J lost 4 bases, V lost 3 bases, and 6 bases had no gene match. The CDR3 consists of 15 residues. The CDR3 nucleotides are TGTGCCAGCAGCTTTCCAGCGGGAGGGCCGTACGAGCAGTACTTC. This codes for CASSFPAGGPYEQYF. The whole variable domain, remainder taken from reference TRBV7-6 and TRBJ2-7, is GAGVSQSPRYKVTKRGQDVALRCDPISGHVSLYWYRQALGQGPEFLTYFNYEAQQDKSGLPNDRFSAERPEGSISTLTIQRTEQRDSAMYRCASSFPAGGPYEQYFGPGTRLTVT.

The V and J genes are TRBV7-9 and TRBJ2-1; possibly TRBD2 for D (7 bases). The CDR3 covers 13 residues. Germline lookup yields CDR1 SEHNR and CDR2 FQNEAQ (reference sequence). V was trimmed by 11 bases and J by 7 bases, leaving 18 bases between them. CDR3 residues: CAEGGGVWNEQFF. The CDR3 nucleotides are TGTGCCGAGGGAGGGGGAGTGTGGAATGAGCAGTTCTTC. The full variable domain, completed using reference TRBV7-9 and TRBJ2-1, is DTGVSQNPRHKITKRGQNVTFRCDPISEHNRLYWYRQTLGQGPEFLTYFQNEAQLEKSRLLSDRFSAERPKGSFSTLEIQRTEQGDSAMYLCAEGGGVWNEQFFGPGTRLTVL.

V is TRBV19 and J is TRBJ1-1; 10 positions match TRBD1. This CDR3 is built from 15 residues. The J segment lost 4 bases and the V segment lost 7 bases, leaving 9 bases of the junction unmatched. CDR1 LNHDA and CDR2 SQIVND come from the germline V gene (reference sequence). The CDR3 here is CASNEPGQGSTEAFF. The CDR3 DNA sequence: TGTGCCAGTAACGAACCGGGACAGGGGAGCACTGAAGCTTTCTTT.

The rearrangement links TRBV7-8 to TRBJ2-1, with 7 bases aligning to TRBD1. This CDR3 region has 15 residues. With V trimmed by 0 bases and J by 6 bases, 5 bases remained unmatched. CDR1 and CDR2 from the germline V gene are SGHVS and FQNEAQ. Here the CDR3 DNA reads TGTGCCAGCAGCTTAGCCCCGGACAGGCGCAATGAGCAGTTCTTC. This translates into CASSLAPDRRNEQFF.

The V call is TRBV27, the J call TRBJ2-7; D possibly corresponds to TRBD2 (5 bases). V lost 5 bases and J 3 bases, leaving 14 bases between the germline ends. Germline V gene lookup returns CDR1 MNHEY and CDR2 SMNVEV (reference sequence). This CDR3 has 14 residues. CDR3: CASSATPEGYEQYF. CDR3 nucleotides: TGTGCCAGCAGTGCCACTCCTGAGGGCTACGAGCAGTACTTC.

This clone is medium-sized within its sample. The chain combines TRBV29-1 with TRBJ2-7; D unclear. The CDR3 has 12 amino acids. Per germline, CDR1 SQVTM and CDR2 ANQGSEA. V was clipped by 2 bases and J by 3 bases, with 8 bases between them. CDR3 nucleotide sequence: TGCAGCGTTGAAACGGTGAGCTACGAGCAGTACTTC. Its protein is CSVETVSYEQYF.

The rearrangement uses TRBV9 and TRBJ2-2; TRBD1 matches at 8 bases. The CDR3 spans 15 residues. Germline CDR1 is SGDLS and CDR2 is YYNGEE. V shed 2 bases and J 3 bases; nucleotides not matched to a gene: 3. The CDR3 DNA sequence: TGTGCCAGCAGCGTGGACAGGGAGCACACCGGGGAGCTGTTTTTT. Translating it yields CASSVDREHTGELFF.

The V and J genes are TRBV5-1 and TRBJ1-5; D may be TRBD1 (5 bases). The germline V gene encodes CDR1 SGHRS and CDR2 YFSETQ. Between the trimmed V and J ends, which lost 2 bases and 1 base, there was a span of 7 bases. The CDR3 has 14 residues. CDR3 region: CASSLGVSNQPQHF. CDR3 in DNA: TGCGCCAGCAGCTTAGGGGTAAGCAATCAGCCCCAGCATTTT.

The genes are TRBV21-1 and TRBJ1-2; TRBD1 is taken as the D call from the table, unchecked against the DNA. TRBV21-1 is given as a pseudogene. The CDR3 is made up of 16 amino acids. CDR3 residues: CASSLGWDRGQNGYTF. The CDR3 DNA is TGTGCCAGCAGCCTCGGGTGGGACAGGGGTCAGAATGGCTACACCTTC.